One sample yielded the 30 T cell receptor beta chains listed below, sequenced in a study of blood T cell repertoires in COVID-19. TCRdb's table, derived via immunoSEQ multiplex PCR, lists solely in-frame clones and lacks some. The table includes about 260,000 clones, 84% detected once. The sequenced sample consisted of peripheral blood. Every receptor here comes from a woman in her thirties or forties who had recovered from COVID-19.

The rearrangement uses TRBV4-2 and TRBJ1-2; D may be TRBD1 (5 bases). V gave up 3 bases and J gave up 2 bases, with 13 bases separating them. The CDR3 has 15 amino acids. The germline CDR1 and CDR2 sequences are LGHNA and YNFKEQ. CDR3 DNA: TGTGCCAGCAGCCAGTTCGACAGAGACAACTATGGCTACACCTTC. It translates to CASSQFDRDNYGYTF.

This chain uses TRBV7-9 with TRBJ1-2, with D perhaps matching TRBD1 (6 bases). Germline assignment: CDR1 SEHNR and CDR2 FQNEAQ (reference sequence). The CDR3 spans 14 residues. V was cut by 2 bases and J by 8 bases, with 15 bases left in between. The CDR3 region has the DNA TGTGCCAGCAGCTTAAACCCGGGGGGCCGGGGCTACACCTTC. This translates into CASSLNPGGRGYTF.

This clone was found once. The chain uses TRBV25-1 and TRBJ1-5; D is ambiguous. V lost 3 bases and J lost 7, with 10 bases in between. This CDR3 has 13 amino acids. CDR1 and CDR2 from the germline V gene are MGHDK and SYGVNS. The CDR3 DNA reads TGTGCCAGCAGTGAGAATCGGGGACAGCCCCAGCATTTT. It yields the protein CASSENRGQPQHF.

This chain links TRBV3-1 (or the pseudogene TRBV3-2) with TRBJ2-7, with TRBD1 matching 12 bases. Germline V gives CDR1 LGHDT, CDR2 YNNKEL (reference sequence). J lost 8 bases, V lost 0 bases, and 8 bases had no gene match. This CDR3 is 16 amino acids long. The CDR3 nucleotides are TGTGCCAGCAGCCAAGATTTCGGGACAGGGGGCGACCAGCAGTACTTC. Translating it yields CASSQDFGTGGDQQYF.

V usage is TRBV27 and J usage is TRBJ2-3, with 9 nucleotides matching TRBD1. Germline CDR1 MNHEY, CDR2 SMNVEV (reference sequence). V lost 6 bases to trimming and J lost 3 bases; unmatched junction nucleotides: 7. This CDR3 contains 15 residues. The DNA for the CDR3 is TGTGCCAGCAGACGAAGGACAGGGGATACAGATACGCAGTATTTT. It codes for CASRRRTGDTDTQYF.

V gene TRBV5-4 combines with J gene TRBJ2-2; D unclear. V was shortened by 6 bases and J by 1 base, with 13 bases between the two germline ends. The CDR3 has 15 amino acids. CDR1 and CDR2 (germline): SGHNT, YYREEE (reference sequence). The chain's CDR3 is CASIDIQKNTGELFF. The CDR3 DNA sequence: TGTGCCAGCATCGACATACAGAAGAACACCGGGGAGCTGTTTTTT.

This chain joins TRBV7-9 and TRBJ2-7, with D perhaps matching TRBD1 (6 bases). Germline assignment: CDR1 SEHNR and CDR2 FQNEAQ (reference sequence). The CDR3 is 14 amino acids. V was clipped by 5 bases and J by 4 bases, with 15 bases between them. DNA for the CDR3: TGTGCCAGCAGCCCGGGACAAAGGTTTTACGAGCAGTACTTC. Protein product: CASSPGQRFYEQYF.

The DNA of the CDR3 is TGCGCCAGCAACTTCGGACAGGGGGCGTACGAGCAGTACTTC. It specifies CASNFGQGAYEQYF. The chain recombines TRBV5-1 with TRBJ2-7, with TRBD1 identical over 11 bases. The CDR3 length is 14 residues. Germline trimming cut 6 bases from V and 4 bases from J; bases unmatched to any gene: 6. Germline CDR1 and CDR2: SGHRS and YFSETQ.

As DNA, the CDR3 is TGTGCCAGCAGTTACGACACTAACTATGGCTACACCTTC. It encodes CASSYDTNYGYTF. V and J are TRBV12-3 or TRBV12-4 and TRBJ1-2; D remains ambiguous. Trimming cost V 4 bases and J 0 bases, with 6 bases left between them. The CDR3 sequence is 13 residues long.

The CDR3 nucleotides read TGTGCCAGCAGTCCCCCCCGGGGGTCTGGGGATGAAAAACTGTTTTTT. The encoded protein is CASSPPRGSGDEKLFF. The chain employs TRBV28 and TRBJ1-4; TRBD1 might be the D (5 bases). CDR3 length: 16 residues. CDR1 MDHEN and CDR2 SYDVKM come from the germline V gene. V lost 5 bases to trimming and J lost 6 bases, with 19 bases between them.

V and J are TRBV2 and TRBJ1-5; possible D gene TRBD1, 5 bases. The V end lost 7 bases, the J end lost 3 bases, and 10 bases lay between the germline ends. The V gene's germline CDR1 is SNHLY and CDR2 FYNNEI. The CDR3 is 13 amino acids. As DNA, the CDR3 is TGTGCCAGCAAGGGGCAAGACAATCAGCCCCAGCATTTT. Residues: CASKGQDNQPQHF.

CDR3 residues: CASRDRDLAGELFF. DNA of the CDR3: TGCGCCAGCAGGGACAGGGACTTGGCCGGGGAGCTGTTTTTT. This sequence joins TRBV5-1 and TRBJ2-2; 8 nucleotides line up with TRBD1. Germline-derived CDR1 and CDR2 are SGHRS and YFSETQ. The CDR3 contains 14 residues. V trimming: 5 bases; J trimming: 6 bases; junction bases outside the gene matches: 6.

Many counts were recorded for this clone. V gene TRBV29-1 combines with J gene TRBJ2-1; the match to TRBD2 covers 9 bases. The germline CDR1 and CDR2 sequences are SQVTM and ANQGSEA. The CDR3 is made up of 13 amino acids. The junction had 6 bases not matched to a gene; V was cut back by 7 bases and J by 5 bases. The CDR3 protein is CSATSGYDNEQFF. CDR3 DNA: TGCAGCGCTACTAGCGGGTACGACAATGAGCAGTTCTTC.

This clone has only one observation. The chain joins TRBV5-1 to TRBJ2-5; 9 positions match TRBD1. V was pared by 3 bases and J by 0 bases, with 3 bases of the junction left unmatched. From germline, CDR1 is SGHRS and CDR2 YFSETQ. The length of the CDR3 is 15 residues. As DNA, the CDR3 is TGCGCCAGCAGCTCCGGGACAGGGAACCAAGAGACCCAGTACTTC. Translating gives CASSSGTGNQETQYF.

Remarks on this clone: In the same sample, other DNA sequences code for this CDR3. This chain links TRBV5-1 with TRBJ1-2; TRBD1 agrees at 9 bases. Trimming took 3 bases from V and 6 from J; bases not matched to a gene: 6. Germline V gene data show CDR1 as SGHRS and CDR2 as YFSETQ. The CDR3 runs 14 residues. The CDR3 spells CASSSSGQGDGYTF. Written as DNA, the CDR3 is TGCGCCAGCAGCTCATCGGGACAGGGTGATGGCTACACCTTC.

The chain employs TRBV6-1 and TRBJ2-5; D call uncertain. V lost 0 bases and J 4 bases, leaving 12 bases between the germline ends. CDR3 length: 15 residues. CDR1 is MNHNS and CDR2 is SASEGT in the germline V gene. In DNA form, the CDR3 reads TGTGCCAGCAGTGAAGCCCCGGCGGCCAGAGAGACCCAGTACTTC. It yields the protein CASSEAPAARETQYF.

V and J are TRBV10-3 and TRBJ2-5, with a tentative D call TRBD2 (6 bases). Germline V gives CDR1 ENHRY, CDR2 SYGVKD. V gave up 3 bases and J gave up 9 bases, with 14 bases separating them. CDR3 length: 13 residues. CDR3 nucleotide sequence: TGTGCCATCAGTGATGGGACTTTACGAGCCCAGTACTTC. Translation gives CAISDGTLRAQYF.

V is TRBV3-1 (or the pseudogene TRBV3-2) and J is TRBJ2-2; 9 bases line up with TRBD1. V shed 1 base and J 5 bases; nucleotides not matched to a gene: 2. In germline, CDR1 is LGHDT, CDR2 YNNKEL (reference sequence). The CDR3 loop spans 15 amino acids. CDR3 sequence (DNA): TGTGCCAGCAGCCAAGGGACAGGGGCGACCGGGGAGCTGTTTTTT. This codes for CASSQGTGATGELFF.

The rearrangement joins TRBV10-3 to TRBJ2-7; unclear D gene. The CDR3 has 14 amino acids. From germline, CDR1 is ENHRY and CDR2 SYGVKD. V was clipped by 4 bases and J by 2 bases, with 12 bases between them. CDR3 sequence: CAISAGTVTYEQYF. Written as DNA, the CDR3 is TGTGCCATCAGTGCTGGTACAGTGACCTACGAGCAGTACTTC.

The chain couples TRBV5-1 to TRBJ2-1; TRBD2 aligns across 12 bases. The germline gives CDR1 SGHRS, CDR2 YFSETQ. The CDR3 has 18 residues. Unmatched junction bases numbered 11, after V lost 4 bases and J lost 3 bases. The CDR3 DNA is TGCGCCAGCAGCGCCCCAGCTAGCGGGGGGGCTAACTACAATGAGCAGTTCTTC. Translation: CASSAPASGGANYNEQFF.

The chain is built from TRBV2 and TRBJ1-2; 7 bases map to TRBD1. This CDR3 comprises 12 residues. With V trimmed by 6 bases and J by 14 bases, 12 bases remained unmatched. Germline CDR1 reads SNHLY; CDR2 reads FYNNEI. CDR3 DNA: TGTGCCAGCAGAGCTACCGGGACAGAGCGAACCTTC. Its translation: CASRATGTERTF.

This chain uses TRBV19 with TRBJ1-5; D is unclear. The CDR3 spans 14 residues. Deletions cut 2 bases from V and 0 bases from J, with 5 bases between. CDR1 is LNHDA and CDR2 is SQIVND in the germline V gene (reference sequence). The CDR3 here is CASSITASNQPQHF. CDR3 sequence (DNA): TGTGCCAGTAGTATAACAGCTAGCAATCAGCCCCAGCATTTT.

This chain joins TRBV30 and TRBJ1-4; D is unclear. Germline values: CDR1 GTSNPN, CDR2 SVGIG (reference sequence). The CDR3 totals 12 residues. V lost 7 bases, J lost 7 bases, and 13 bases lay in between. This CDR3 is CASQLASEKLFF. The CDR3 DNA is TGTGCCTCCCAACTCGCTTCTGAAAAACTGTTTTTT. The whole variable domain, remainder taken from reference TRBV30 and TRBJ1-4, is SQTIHQWPATLVQPVGSPLSLECTVEGTSNPNLYWYRQAAGRGLQLLFYSVGIGQISSEVPQNLSASRPQDRQFILSSKKLLLSDSGFYLCASQLASEKLFFGSGTQLSVL.

CDR3 nucleotide sequence: TGTGCCACCAGTACCGGGACAGGGGCCACCTTGAGTGATGGCTACACCTTC. Its protein is CATSTGTGATLSDGYTF. This chain joins TRBV24-1 and TRBJ1-2; 10 bases align to TRBD1. This CDR3 is built from 17 residues. From germline, CDR1 is KGHDR and CDR2 SFDVKD. V was pared by 6 bases and J by 6 bases, with 15 bases of the junction left unmatched.

This chain joins TRBV7-8 and TRBJ1-2, with 7 bases lining up with TRBD1. The CDR3 length is 14 residues. Germline CDR1 and CDR2: SGHVS and FQNEAQ. V was pared by 5 bases and J by 4 bases, with 7 bases of the junction left unmatched. CDR3 region: CASSTNRGGYGYTF. Here the CDR3 DNA reads TGTGCCAGCAGCACAAACAGGGGTGGCTATGGCTACACCTTC.

The chain carries TRBV5-1 and TRBJ2-3; 8 bases agree with TRBD2. With 4 bases clipped from V and 6 bases from J, the junction kept 10 bases outside the gene matches. This CDR3 is built from 15 residues. Germline-derived CDR1 and CDR2 are SGHRS and YFSETQ. The CDR3 bases are TGCGCCAGCAGCACCGACGGGGGGGCCTCGGATACGCAGTATTTT. It encodes CASSTDGGASDTQYF.

V usage is TRBV28 and J usage is TRBJ1-3; D uncertain. Trimming cost V 5 bases and J 0 bases, with 11 bases left between them. In germline, CDR1 is MDHEN, CDR2 SYDVKM. The CDR3 has 15 residues. CDR3 DNA sequence: TGTGCCAGCAGTGCCGACTTGAGCTCTGGAAACACCATATATTTT. This gives the protein CASSADLSSGNTIYF. The full variable domain, in which reference TRBV28 and TRBJ1-3 provide the parts outside the CDR3, is DVKVTQSSRYLVKRTGEKVFLECVQDMDHENMFWYRQDPGLGLRLIYFSYDVKMKEKGDIPEGYSVSREKKERFSLILESASTNQTSMYLCASSADLSSGNTIYFGEGSWLTVV.

The chain combines TRBV19 with TRBJ1-5, with D perhaps matching TRBD1 (6 bases). The germline V gene has CDR1 LNHDA and CDR2 SQIVND (reference sequence). Trimming stripped 3 bases from V and 2 bases from J, with 11 bases between. The CDR3 totals 15 residues. The CDR3 nucleotides read TGTGCCAGTAGTATCTGGAGACAGGGCAATCAGCCCCAGCATTTT. Residues: CASSIWRQGNQPQHF.

The chain carries TRBV27 and TRBJ1-6; tentatively, D is TRBD1 (5 bases). The germline CDR1 and CDR2 sequences are MNHEY and SMNVEV (reference sequence). This CDR3 region has 14 residues. Deletions cut 7 bases from V and 4 bases from J, with 11 bases between. As DNA, the CDR3 is TGTGCCAGCACTACAGGAGAATATAATTCACCCCTCCACTTT. The encoded protein is CASTTGEYNSPLHF.

V is TRBV9 and J is TRBJ1-1, with D maybe TRBD1 (5 bases). V was clipped by 3 bases and J by 7 bases, with 16 bases between them. This CDR3 is 14 amino acids long. The V gene's germline CDR1 is SGDLS and CDR2 YYNGEE. CDR3 region: CASSDQGDFGEAFF. The CDR3 region has the DNA TGTGCCAGCAGCGACCAAGGGGATTTCGGTGAAGCTTTCTTT.